One T cell receptor beta chain is described in this entry. The data derive from a study of read filtering for tumor transcriptome and immune sequencing. In the study overall: Whole-transcriptome libraries were prepared after DNase treatment.

From roughly 400 ng of RNA, a library with molecular barcoded alpha/delta and beta/gamma adaptors was made. TCRdb recomputed calls from the reads with MiXCR, one row per CDR3 protein. The table includes 90,000 to 95,000 distinct CDR3 sequences, around a fifth detected once. CDR3 length: 18 residues. Trimming shortened V by 7 bases and J by 5 bases, and 29 bases separated the two germline ends. The germline CDR1 and CDR2 sequences are MNHEY and SVGAGI. At the time of active disease, bone marrow was collected from every patient. The sequence was collected from a donor aged 40 or over with multiple myeloma. The gene calls are TRBV6-5 and TRBJ1-1; the D is unclear. Sequenced sample: a population of CD138-negative cells sorted from bone marrow. The CDR3 loop is CASTRYSRGGPRVTEAFF. The CDR3 bases are TGTGCCAGCACTCGTTACTCTCGTGGTGGGCCCCGAGTTACTGAAGCTTTCTTT.